Listed below are T cell receptor beta chains from one sample, sequenced in a study of blood T cell repertoires in COVID-19. Profiled with immunoSEQ multiplex PCR; TCRdb holds only in-frame clones, not every one. The table has about 310,000 clones, 89% seen once. Sequencing was carried out using PBMCs or T cells enriched from blood (not recorded which). The receptors stem from a man aged 55 to 70 who had recovered from COVID-19. CDR3s include the opening cysteine and the closing phenylalanine or tryptophan. A D gene is named only where the DNA matches it firmly. The size entry is marked missing in some rows and otherwise reads once, few, many or a size class.

j_call | v_call | clone_size | d_call | cdr3_aa | cdr3_nt
TRBJ2-1 | TRBV10-1 | - | - | CASSGSGQYNEQFF | TGCGCCAGCAGTGGGTCCGGACAATACAATGAGCAGTTCTTC
TRBJ1-2 | TRBV12-3/TRBV12-4 | - | - | CASSLEGAAGYTF | TGTGCCAGCAGTTTAGAAGGGGCCGCTGGCTACACCTTC
TRBJ2-1 | TRBV5-1 | - | TRBD2 | CASSSTSDYNEQFF | TGCGCCAGCAGCTCGACTAGCGACTACAATGAGCAGTTCTTC
TRBJ2-5 | TRBV27 | - | TRBD2 | CASSSMAGGSSQYF | TGTGCCAGCAGTTCCATGGCGGGAGGGTCGTCCCAGTACTTC
TRBJ1-2 | TRBV5-5 | few | TRBD1 | CASSLVNRGQGYGYTF | TGTGCCAGCAGCCTCGTGAACAGGGGGCAGGGCTATGGCTACACCTTC
TRBJ2-7 | TRBV20-1 | - | - | CSASHPGFEQYF | TGCAGTGCTAGTCACCCGGGTTTCGAGCAGTACTTC
TRBJ1-4 | TRBV5-4 | - | TRBD1 | CASSLGGGRSNEKLFF | TGTGCCAGCAGCTTGGGAGGGGGCAGATCTAATGAAAAACTGTTTTTT
TRBJ2-3 | TRBV10-3 | - | TRBD2 | CAISELDGRDTQYF | TGTGCCATCAGTGAGCTGGACGGGAGGGATACGCAGTATTTT
TRBJ2-1 | TRBV5-5 | - | - | CASSRTGTTYNEQFF | TGTGCCAGCAGCAGGACAGGGACTACCTACAATGAGCAGTTCTTC
TRBJ2-3 | TRBV7-9 | - | - | CASSYRNTDTQYF | TGTGCCAGCAGCTACAGGAACACAGATACGCAGTATTTT
TRBJ1-4 | TRBV5-1 | - | TRBD1 | CASSSGQANEKLFF | TGCGCCAGCAGCTCCGGACAGGCTAATGAAAAACTGTTTTTT
TRBJ2-1 | TRBV18 | - | TRBD2 | CASSPSLAGGSYNEQFF | TGTGCCAGCTCGCCCTCACTAGCGGGAGGTAGCTACAATGAGCAGTTCTTC
TRBJ2-5 | TRBV7-2 | - | - | CASSLSGTRETQYF | TGTGCCAGCAGCTTAAGCGGAACAAGAGAGACCCAGTACTTC
TRBJ2-1 | TRBV11-1 | - | - | CASSIHRGGGYNEQFF | TGTGCCAGCAGCATCCACCGAGGGGGGGGATACAATGAGCAGTTCTTC
TRBJ2-1 | TRBV2 | - | TRBD2 | CASSGLVSQREPTYNEQFF | TGTGCCAGCAGTGGCCTAGTAAGCCAGCGGGAGCCTACCTACAATGAGCAGTTCTTC
TRBJ1-3 | TRBV15 | - | TRBD1 | CATSRSTGTGDTIYF | TGTGCCACCAGCAGGAGCACCGGGACAGGGGACACCATATATTTT
TRBJ2-1 | TRBV19 | - | - | CATYMRVGRIDEQFF | TGTGCCACCTATATGCGGGTGGGGAGAATTGATGAGCAGTTCTTC
TRBJ2-5 | TRBV24-1 | - | TRBD2 | CATSSAGEETQYF | TGTGCCACCAGTTCCGCGGGGGAAGAGACCCAGTACTTC